These 5 T cell receptor beta chains were sequenced from one sample in a study of regulatory T cells in long-lasting Graves disease. HTBI primers from iRepertoire and Arm-PCR of CDR3 regions yielded the TCR beta libraries. TCRdb recomputed calls from the multiplex PCR reads with MiXCR, one row per CDR3 protein. The data show under 500,000 distinct CDR3 sequences, less than 20% seen once. Specified time point: newly diagnosed GD, antithyroid drugs for less than 3 months. PBMC-extracted RNA yielded the TCR library. The same data also contributed to another study, on T cells in Graves' hyperthyroidism and ophthalmopathy.

Sequencing was performed on peripheral blood mononuclear cells (PBMCs), taken at new diagnosis, from a patient treated with antithyroid drugs. The receptors derive from a woman aged 30 to 39 with Graves disease.

V is TRBV19 and J is TRBJ1-5, with D perhaps TRBD1 (6 bases). Germline values: CDR1 LNHDA, CDR2 SQIVND (reference sequence). This CDR3 has 14 residues. V shed 4 bases and J shed 4 bases, with 11 bases lying between them. CDR3 nucleotides: TGTGCCAGTAGTAACAGGGACGGTAATCAGCCCCAGCATTTT. Its translation: CASSNRDGNQPQHF.

This clonotype occurred many times. The chain carries TRBV2 and TRBJ1-5, with TRBD1 as a possible D gene (5 bases). The V gene's germline CDR1 is SNHLY and CDR2 FYNNEI. Between the trimmed V and J ends, which lost 6 bases and 4 bases, there was a span of 16 bases. The CDR3 length is 15 residues. CDR3 amino acids: CASRREGTTNQPQHF. The DNA for the CDR3 is TGTGCCAGCAGGAGGGAGGGGACGACAAATCAGCCCCAGCATTTT.

This clonotype has at least ten counts. The chain links TRBV28 to TRBJ2-1, with unresolved D. Germline lookup yields CDR1 MDHEN and CDR2 SYDVKM. Trimming took off 6 bases at V and 0 bases at J, with 9 bases between the two ends. The CDR3 extends over 14 amino acids. In DNA, the CDR3 is TGTGCCAGCAGGGGTATCAGCTCCTACAATGAGCAGTTCTTC. This encodes CASRGISSYNEQFF.

In its sample, this clonotype was seen many times. The gene calls are TRBV7-9 and TRBJ2-7; 9 bases line up with TRBD2. The junction had 5 bases not matched to a gene; V was cut back by 5 bases and J by 3 bases. Germline V gene sequence: CDR1 SEHNR, CDR2 FQNEAQ (reference sequence). The CDR3 totals 14 residues. CDR3 amino acids: CASSPGTSSYEQYF. The CDR3 bases are TGTGCCAGCAGCCCTGGGACTAGCAGCTACGAGCAGTACTTC.

Many counts were recorded for this clonotype. The CDR3 sequence: CASSSQGSHNSPLHF. CDR3 DNA: TGTGCCAGCAGTTCACAGGGGTCCCATAATTCACCCCTCCACTTT. The gene calls are TRBV12-3 or TRBV12-4 and TRBJ1-6; 7 bases line up with TRBD1. Trimming took 4 bases from V and 5 from J; bases not matched to a gene: 5. This CDR3 region has 15 residues.